The TCR beta chain described here comes from a study of shared clonotypes between healthy human individuals. For the study at large: The study enrolled two women and three men aged 18 to 49. CD4 naive and CD4 memory each took three plates per donor, while CD8 naive took two and CD8 memory one.

The CDR3 runs to 18 residues. Trimming shortened V by 0 bases and J by 4 bases, and 18 bases separated the two germline ends. Germline V CDR1 and CDR2: LGHNA, YNFKEQ. Whole-study results and caveats: Non-shared clonotypes showed lower generation probabilities than clonotypes common to all four donors.

The naive CD8 subset, CD45RO-negative cells positively selected for CCR7, excluded terminally differentiated effector memory CD45RA+ cells. To note about this clone: Its antigen is undetermined.

Each PCR replicate from the sorted subsets contained about 210 ng DNA, which is 25,000 to 30,000 T cell genomes. Sequencing was performed with immunoSEQ multiplex PCR; in TCRdb, only in-frame clones are kept and a portion is missing. Here the sample spans more than 2 million clones, approximately 92% being singletons. Material: naive CD8+ T cells from PBMCs. The chain combines TRBV4-2 with TRBJ2-2, with D possibly being TRBD2 (7 bases). This clonotype was obtained from a man younger than 30 in good health. Some clones in this sample may be carry-over from other donors' samples. CDR3 sequence reads: CASSQEGQGLAATGELFF. CDR3 nucleotide sequence: TGTGCCAGCAGCCAAGAGGGCCAGGGGCTAGCGGCCACCGGGGAGCTGTTTTTT.